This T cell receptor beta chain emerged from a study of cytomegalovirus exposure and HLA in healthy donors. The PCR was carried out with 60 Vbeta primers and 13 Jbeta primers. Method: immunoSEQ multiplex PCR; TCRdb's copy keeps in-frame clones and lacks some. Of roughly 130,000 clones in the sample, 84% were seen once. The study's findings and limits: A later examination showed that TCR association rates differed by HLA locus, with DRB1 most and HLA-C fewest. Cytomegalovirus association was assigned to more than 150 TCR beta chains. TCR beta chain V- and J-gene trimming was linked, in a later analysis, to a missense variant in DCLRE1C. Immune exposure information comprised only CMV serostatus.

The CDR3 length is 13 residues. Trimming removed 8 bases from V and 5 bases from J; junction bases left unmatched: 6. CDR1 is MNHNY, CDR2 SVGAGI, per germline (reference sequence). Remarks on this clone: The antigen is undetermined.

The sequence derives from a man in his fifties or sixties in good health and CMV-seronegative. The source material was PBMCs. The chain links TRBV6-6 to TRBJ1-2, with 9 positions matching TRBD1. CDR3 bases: TGTGCCAGCGGCCTTGGGACAGGGTATGGCTACACCTTC. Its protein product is CASGLGTGYGYTF.